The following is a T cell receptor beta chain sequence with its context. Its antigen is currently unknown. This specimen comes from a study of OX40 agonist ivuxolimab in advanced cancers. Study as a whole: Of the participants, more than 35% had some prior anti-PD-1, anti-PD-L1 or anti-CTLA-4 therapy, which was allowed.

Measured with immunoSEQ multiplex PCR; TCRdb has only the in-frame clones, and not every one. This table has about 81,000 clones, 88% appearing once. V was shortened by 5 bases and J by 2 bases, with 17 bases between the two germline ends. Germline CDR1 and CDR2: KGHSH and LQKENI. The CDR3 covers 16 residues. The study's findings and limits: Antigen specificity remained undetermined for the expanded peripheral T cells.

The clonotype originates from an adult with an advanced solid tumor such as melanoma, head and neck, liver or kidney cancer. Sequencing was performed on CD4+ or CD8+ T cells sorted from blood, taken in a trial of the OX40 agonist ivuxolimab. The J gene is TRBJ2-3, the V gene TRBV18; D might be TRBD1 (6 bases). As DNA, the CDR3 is TGTGCCAGCTCAGTGCTTAGTGGGGGCCCCACAGATACGCAGTATTTT. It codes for CASSVLSGGPTDTQYF.